This entry describes one T cell receptor beta chain. The CDR3 totals 14 residues. The V and J ends lost 3 bases and 3 bases respectively, with 10 bases between them. The germline V gene has CDR1 SGDLS and CDR2 YYNGEE. The sample comes from a study of T cell changes during pregnancy in multiple sclerosis. Sequenced by immunoSEQ multiplex PCR; TCRdb stores in-frame clones only, minus some. This sample yields around 110,000 clones, of which about 90% are seen a single time; 1.5% belongs to the top ten. The chain employs TRBV9 and TRBJ1-3; perhaps TRBD1 as D (5 bases). This receptor was obtained from a female donor with multiple sclerosis, enrolled in a pregnancy study. The material was peripheral blood, obtained in the third trimester of pregnancy. Written as DNA, the CDR3 is TGTGCCAGCAGCGGCCAGGGAAATGGAAACACCATATATTTT. Translation: CASSGQGNGNTIYF.